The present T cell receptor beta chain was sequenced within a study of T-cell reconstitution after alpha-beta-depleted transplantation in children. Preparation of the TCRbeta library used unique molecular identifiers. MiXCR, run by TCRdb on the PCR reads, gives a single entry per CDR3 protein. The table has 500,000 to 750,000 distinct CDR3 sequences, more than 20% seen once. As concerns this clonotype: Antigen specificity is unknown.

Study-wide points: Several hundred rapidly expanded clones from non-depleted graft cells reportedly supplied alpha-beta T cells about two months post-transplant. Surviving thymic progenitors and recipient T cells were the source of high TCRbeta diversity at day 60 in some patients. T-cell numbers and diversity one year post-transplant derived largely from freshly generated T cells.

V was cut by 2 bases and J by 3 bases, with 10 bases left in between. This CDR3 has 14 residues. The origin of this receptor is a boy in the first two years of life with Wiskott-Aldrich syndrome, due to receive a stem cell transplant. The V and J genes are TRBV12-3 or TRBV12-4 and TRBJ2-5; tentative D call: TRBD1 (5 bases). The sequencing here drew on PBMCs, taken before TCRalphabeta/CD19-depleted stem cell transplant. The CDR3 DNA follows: TGTGCCAGCAGTTTAAGGACACCTAAAGAGACCCAGTACTTC. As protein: CASSLRTPKETQYF.